The rows below give T cell receptor beta chains drawn from one sample of a study of cytomegalovirus exposure and HLA in healthy donors. Libraries were prepared by immunoSEQ multiplex PCR; TCRdb keeps only in-frame clonotypes and omits some of them. The sample lists about 160,000 clones, over 70% occurring once. The sample taken for sequencing was PBMCs. These receptor sequences come from a woman aged 40 to 50 in good health and CMV-seropositive. Each CDR3 is given with its conserved first and last residue. A D gene is named only where the DNA matches it firmly. Rows may omit the clone size; those that give it use once, few, many or a size class.

v_call	d_call	clone_size	j_call	cdr3_nt	cdr3_aa
TRBV15	TRBD2	-	TRBJ2-1	TGTGCCACCAGCAGTCTAGCGGGCGAGGGGAATGAGCAGTTCTTC	CATSSLAGEGNEQFF
TRBV28	-	-	TRBJ1-2	TGTGCCAGCAGATCTCTCTATGGCTACACCTTC	CASRSLYGYTF
TRBV27	TRBD2	-	TRBJ2-5	TGTGCCAGCCGGGGGGGGAGCGGGGCCGTGGGGGGGACCCAGTACTTC	CASRGGSGAVGGTQYF
TRBV7-9	-	-	TRBJ1-2	TGTGCCAGCAGCTTAGGTCGCGGCAGAAAGGATGGCTACACCTTC	CASSLGRGRKDGYTF
TRBV18	-	-	TRBJ1-2	TGTGCCAGCTCACAGGATGACTACTATGGCTACACCTTC	CASSQDDYYGYTF
TRBV2	TRBD1	-	TRBJ1-1	TGTGCCAGCAGTGACGCCAGGGACAGGTATAGAGCTTTCTTT	CASSDARDRYRAFF
TRBV20-1	-	-	TRBJ1-1	TGCAGTGCCGCGCAGGGTTCTGCTTTCTTT	CSAAQGSAFF
TRBV28	-	-	TRBJ2-2	TGTGCCAGCAGTCCCAAGAACACCGGGGAGCTGTTTTTT	CASSPKNTGELFF
TRBV6-1	TRBD1	-	TRBJ1-2	TGTGCCAGCAGGACAGGGCTAGGGAGTGGCTACACCTTC	CASRTGLGSGYTF
TRBV19	-	-	TRBJ1-1	TGTGCCAGTAGTATACCCGGACAGCAGAACACTGAAGCTTTCTTT	CASSIPGQQNTEAFF
TRBV9	TRBD1	-	TRBJ1-2	TGTGCCAGCAGCACAGGGGGCGGGAGTAGCTATGGCTACACCTTC	CASSTGGGSSYGYTF
TRBV4-3	TRBD2	-	TRBJ2-7	TGCGCCAGCAGCCAATCGACTAGCCTCTTCAACGAGCAGTACTTC	CASSQSTSLFNEQYF
TRBV9	-	-	TRBJ1-5	TGTGCCAGCAGCGTAGAGCCATCGAGCAATCAGCCCCAGCATTTT	CASSVEPSSNQPQHF
TRBV5-1	-	-	TRBJ2-5	TGCGCCAGCTCGAGAGGAGTCCAAGAGACCCAGTACTTC	CASSRGVQETQYF
TRBV5-1	TRBD2	-	TRBJ2-2	TGCGCCAGCAGCTCGGGACTAGCGGAAAACACCGGGGAGCTGTTTTTT	CASSSGLAENTGELFF
TRBV19	TRBD2	-	TRBJ2-7	TGTGCCAGTAGCTCGACCCGGGGGGACGAGCAGTACTTC	CASSSTRGDEQYF
TRBV2	TRBD2	-	TRBJ2-5	TGTGCCAGCAGTCAAAATAGCGGGGACCGCCAAGAGACCCAGTACTTC	CASSQNSGDRQETQYF
TRBV19	TRBD1	-	TRBJ1-5	TGTGCCAGTAGTCCCTCGACAGGGGTTGGTCAGCCCCAGCATTTT	CASSPSTGVGQPQHF
TRBV7-2	-	-	TRBJ1-2	TGTGCCAGCAGCTTCGGGCGGGGCGGCTACACCTTC	CASSFGRGGYTF
TRBV4-1	-	-	TRBJ1-3	TGCGCCAGCAGCCTCACAGGGGGAAACACCATATATTTT	CASSLTGGNTIYF
TRBV7-8	-	few	TRBJ1-1	TGTGCCAGCAGCTTACGTCCTGGAGTCCTGACTGAAGCTTTCTTT	CASSLRPGVLTEAFF
TRBV10-3	TRBD1	-	TRBJ2-1	TGTGCCATCAGTGAGTCGGGACAGGGTATTGATGAGCAGTTCTTC	CAISESGQGIDEQFF